This entry describes one T cell receptor beta chain. The CDR3 extends over 15 amino acids. Trimming took 2 bases from V and 6 from J; bases not matched to a gene: 7. Germline values: CDR1 LNHDA, CDR2 SQIVND (reference sequence). The data derive from a study of blood T cell repertoires in COVID-19. Across the study: T cells, B-cell-depleted T cells, or PBMCs provided the cDNA or gDNA that served as material.

Clones were read by immunoSEQ multiplex PCR, and TCRdb kept only the in-frame ones, dropping some. Among about 260,000 clones listed, 86% were seen once. Sequencing was done on a sample of peripheral blood. The chain uses TRBV19 and TRBJ1-2; 9 nucleotides align to TRBD1. The source is a man aged 18 to 29 with active or convalescent COVID-19. CDR3 nucleotides: TGTGCCAGTAGTATAAGTAGGACAGGGGAGGATGGCTACACCTTC. Residues: CASSISRTGEDGYTF.